This passage covers 14 T cell receptor beta chains from one sample sequenced in a study of cytomegalovirus exposure and HLA in healthy donors. In the PCR, 60 Vbeta and 13 Jbeta primers were used. The assay was immunoSEQ multiplex PCR, and TCRdb's table has in-frame clones only and misses some. This table has around 87,000 clones, more than 65% appearing once. The specimen sequenced was PBMCs. The receptors here all came from a girl aged 2 to 10 in good health and CMV-seropositive.

V usage is TRBV6-1 and J usage is TRBJ1-1; the D is unclear. V was pared by 0 bases and J by 7 bases, with 9 bases between. The germline gives CDR1 MNHNS, CDR2 SASEGT. The CDR3 has 13 amino acids. The CDR3 here is CASSEALRDEAFF. The CDR3 coding sequence is TGTGCCAGCAGTGAAGCGTTGCGCGATGAAGCTTTCTTT.

CDR3 protein: CASRLAGGNEQFF. In nucleotides, the CDR3 is TGTGCCAGCAGACTAGCGGGAGGCAATGAGCAGTTCTTC. The chain has TRBV6-6 and TRBJ2-1, with 12 bases aligning to TRBD2. The CDR3 is made up of 13 amino acids. Trimming took 6 bases from V and 6 from J; bases not matched to a gene: 0. The germline V gene encodes CDR1 MNHNY and CDR2 SVGAGI (reference sequence).

The chain recombines TRBV10-3 with TRBJ2-5; 8 bases are shared with TRBD1. The CDR3 contains 11 residues. The junction had 3 bases not matched to a gene; V was cut back by 11 bases and J by 4 bases. Germline CDR1 reads ENHRY; CDR2 reads SYGVKD. CDR3 region: CASGQGETQYF. The CDR3 DNA sequence: TGTGCCTCCGGACAGGGAGAGACCCAGTACTTC.

The chain employs TRBV15 and TRBJ2-3; D is perhaps TRBD2 (7 bases). The CDR3 has 16 amino acids. CDR1 is LNHNV, CDR2 YYDKDF, per germline (reference sequence). Trimming took off 1 base at V and 0 bases at J, with 11 bases between the two ends. CDR3 sequence: CATSRGGGLSTDTQYF. As DNA, the CDR3 is TGTGCCACCAGCAGAGGGGGGGGGCTCAGCACAGATACGCAGTATTTT.

This chain connects TRBV4-2 to TRBJ2-7; the D gene is possibly TRBD1 (5 bases). Trimming removed 0 bases from V and 2 bases from J, with 14 bases in between. CDR1 is LGHNA and CDR2 is YNFKEQ in the germline V gene. CDR3 length equals 16 residues. The CDR3 sequence is CASSQDVGPTPYEQYF. The CDR3 bases are TGTGCCAGCAGCCAAGACGTGGGGCCCACCCCCTACGAGCAGTACTTC.

The chain combines TRBV27 with TRBJ1-1, with 7 bases lining up with TRBD1. CDR1 is MNHEY and CDR2 is SMNVEV in the germline V gene (reference sequence). V lost 8 bases and J lost 4; bases outside the gene matches: 1. The CDR3 is made up of 11 amino acids. The CDR3 bases are TGTGCCAGCCAGGGGGGCACTGAAGCTTTCTTT. This translates into CASQGGTEAFF.

The CDR3 loop is CASSPWTGLYGYTF. The CDR3 coding sequence is TGTGCCAGCAGCCCCTGGACAGGGTTATATGGCTACACCTTC. The rearrangement joins TRBV9 to TRBJ1-2; 8 bases are a match to TRBD1. This CDR3 comprises 14 residues. V dropped 4 bases and J dropped 5; count of bases not matched to a gene: 7. The germline V gene encodes CDR1 SGDLS and CDR2 YYNGEE.

The rearrangement joins TRBV29-1 to TRBJ2-3; a possible D gene is TRBD2 (5 bases). Germline CDR1 is SQVTM and CDR2 is ANQGSEA. The ends were cut back, 7 bases at V and 3 bases at J, with 11 bases in the middle. The CDR3 runs 12 residues. The CDR3 sequence is CSADEGTDTQYF. Here the CDR3 DNA reads TGCAGCGCGGACGAGGGAACAGATACGCAGTATTTT.

The rearrangement joins TRBV6-5 to TRBJ1-1; D may be TRBD1 (5 bases). The CDR3 totals 13 residues. Trimming left V 7 bases short and J 5 bases short, with 14 bases between. CDR1 and CDR2 from the germline V gene are MNHEY and SVGAGI. CDR3 in amino acids: CASTPGGGTEAFF. Written as DNA, the CDR3 is TGTGCCAGCACCCCTGGGGGGGGAACTGAAGCTTTCTTT.

The rearrangement uses TRBV5-8 and TRBJ2-1, with 10 bases lining up with TRBD2. The CDR3 runs 17 residues. Unmatched junction bases numbered 3, after V lost 0 bases and J lost 0 bases. Germline V gene sequence: CDR1 SGHTS, CDR2 YDEGEE. The CDR3, as DNA: TGTGCCAGCAGCTTGGCGGGACTAGCGAACTCCTACAATGAGCAGTTCTTC. Protein product: CASSLAGLANSYNEQFF.

The genes are TRBV15 and TRBJ2-6; TRBD2 matches at 7 bases. Germline V gives CDR1 LNHNV, CDR2 YYDKDF (reference sequence). CDR3 length: 18 residues. The ends lost 5 bases at V and 0 bases at J; junction bases unmatched: 10. The CDR3 DNA sequence: TGTGCCACCAGCCCGGGGATAACGGGAGGCTCTGGGGCCAACGTCCTGACTTTC. It specifies CATSPGITGGSGANVLTF.

The rearrangement links TRBV7-9 to TRBJ2-7; D is undetermined. Germline-derived CDR1 and CDR2 are SEHNR and FQNEAQ (reference sequence). This CDR3 spans 14 amino acids. Trimming took off 1 base at V and 2 bases at J, with 9 bases between the two ends. The CDR3 loop is CASSLDGRAYEQYF. The CDR3 DNA sequence: TGTGCCAGCAGCTTAGACGGTCGGGCCTACGAGCAGTACTTC.

A few counts support this clone. CDR3 nucleotides: TGTGCGGTCGGGGAAGATACGCAGTATTTT. It translates to CAVGEDTQYF. The chain combines TRBV30 with TRBJ2-3, with a possible D match to TRBD2 (5 bases). This CDR3 comprises 10 residues. Germline values: CDR1 GTSNPN, CDR2 SVGIG (reference sequence).

The rearrangement links TRBV4-1 to TRBJ2-7, with 7 bases matching TRBD2. Germline V lookup: CDR1 MGHRA, CDR2 YSYEKL. The CDR3 extends over 15 amino acids. Germline trimming cut 0 bases from V and 4 bases from J; bases unmatched to any gene: 6. The CDR3 DNA reads as TGCGCCAGCAGCCAAGATCTAGCGGAACGTTACGAGCAGTACTTC. Translated, it gives CASSQDLAERYEQYF.